A single sample is the source of the 9 T cell receptor beta chains below, sequenced in a study of cytomegalovirus exposure and HLA in healthy donors. The PCR had 60 Vbeta and 13 Jbeta primers. Using immunoSEQ multiplex PCR, the repertoire was profiled, and TCRdb retains in-frame clones only, with some absent. The sample lists some 89,000 clones; around 81% were seen once. Sequencing used PBMCs. Source of these receptors: a young woman in good health and CMV-seronegative.

V usage is TRBV19 and J usage is TRBJ1-2; D ambiguous. The CDR3 runs 11 residues. The V and J ends lost 6 bases and 1 base respectively, with 3 bases between them. Germline V gene data show CDR1 as LNHDA and CDR2 as SQIVND (reference sequence). CDR3 nucleotides: TGTGCCAGTAGCAGTAACTATGGCTACACCTTC. It translates to CASSSNYGYTF.

V is TRBV5-1 and J is TRBJ1-1; 11 nucleotides align to TRBD1. CDR1 and CDR2 from the germline V gene are SGHRS and YFSETQ. Trimming cost V 2 bases and J 5 bases; bases outside gene matches: 2. The CDR3 extends over 14 amino acids. Written as DNA, the CDR3 is TGCGCCAGCAGCTTCCGGGACAGGGGGACTGAAGCTTTCTTT. Its protein product is CASSFRDRGTEAFF.

This chain uses TRBV21-1 with TRBJ2-7; the table's D call, TRBD2, has no DNA check behind it. TRBV21-1 is listed as a pseudogene. The CDR3 is made up of 18 amino acids. CDR3 sequence: CASSKARGGRTPGDEQYF. Here the CDR3 DNA reads TGTGCCAGCAGCAAAGCTCGGGGGGGGAGGACCCCCGGGGACGAGCAGTACTTC.

This sequence joins TRBV2 and TRBJ2-7; possible D gene TRBD1, 5 bases. The CDR3 extends over 11 amino acids. Germline V gene data show CDR1 as SNHLY and CDR2 as FYNNEI. V shed 6 bases and J shed 3 bases, with 6 bases lying between them. CDR3 loop: CASRQVYEQYF. CDR3 sequence (DNA): TGTGCCAGCAGACAGGTCTACGAGCAGTACTTC.

CDR3: CASSRFGTGSSSGNTIYF. The CDR3 region has the DNA TGTGCCAGCTCACGGTTTGGGACAGGCTCGAGCTCTGGAAACACCATATATTTT. This rearrangement joins TRBV18 to TRBJ1-3; 8 positions match TRBD1. CDR1 and CDR2 from the germline V gene are KGHSH and LQKENI. Trimming at V came to 4 bases and at J to 0 bases, leaving 11 bases not matched to a gene. This CDR3 has 18 amino acids.

The J gene is TRBJ1-2, the V gene TRBV9; D perhaps matches TRBD1 (6 bases). Germline loops: CDR1 SGDLS, CDR2 YYNGEE. The CDR3 sequence is 18 residues long. The germline V and J ends were trimmed by 4 bases and 2 bases, with 24 bases remaining between them. The CDR3 bases are TGTGCCAGCAGCCGGGGAGGGGACATCCTCCGACCCAACTATGGCTACACCTTC. This codes for CASSRGGDILRPNYGYTF. Complete variable domain (other parts from reference TRBV9 and TRBJ1-2): DSGVTQTPKHLITATGQRVTLRCSPRSGDLSVYWYQQSLDQGLQFLIQYYNGEERAKGNILERFSAQQFPDLHSELNLSSLELGDSALYFCASSRGGDILRPNYGYTFGSGTRLTVV.

This chain joins TRBV5-6 and TRBJ1-6, with 8 bases aligning to TRBD1. Germline CDR1 SGHDT, CDR2 YYEEEE. The CDR3 contains 15 residues. J gave up 9 bases and V 4 bases, and 9 bases lay outside the gene matches. CDR3 DNA sequence: TGTGCCAGCAGCCCGACAGGGGTCCGTGGTTCACCCCTCCACTTT. It specifies CASSPTGVRGSPLHF.

The genes are TRBV11-3 and TRBJ2-7; TRBD1 matches at 8 bases. V lost 5 bases to trimming and J lost 4 bases; unmatched junction nucleotides: 4. Looked up from germline, CDR1 is SGHNT and CDR2 is YENEEA. This CDR3 is 13 amino acids long. The CDR3 DNA is TGTGCCAGCAGCCGAGGACAGGGTTACGAGCAGTACTTC. Encoded protein: CASSRGQGYEQYF.

The chain joins TRBV27 to TRBJ2-7; 9 nucleotides match TRBD1. V lost 0 bases and J lost 3; bases outside the gene matches: 0. This CDR3 is built from 14 residues. In germline, CDR1 is MNHEY, CDR2 SMNVEV (reference sequence). The CDR3: CASSLSTGGYEQYF. The DNA for the CDR3 is TGTGCCAGCAGTTTATCGACAGGGGGCTACGAGCAGTACTTC.